A selection of T cell receptor beta chains follows, all from one sample in a study of blood T cells in healthy people across ages. TCRdb used MiXCR to reprocess the 5' RACE reads, holding one entry per CDR3 protein. The table shows around 800,000 distinct CDR3 sequences, with around half occurring only once. Sequencing input: blood. Receptors originate from an elderly man in good health. The CDR3 runs from the conserved cysteine through the conserved F or W. Fields, in order: D gene, V gene, J gene, clone size, CDR3 protein, CDR3 DNA. The D gene is left open where the match is weak. Clone size, where shown, is once, few, many, or a class for clones that have expanded.

>NA|TRBV29-1|TRBJ2-7|NA
CSVQAVEQYF
TGCAGCGTCCAGGCTGTGGAGCAGTACTTC
>NA|TRBV4-3|TRBJ1-5|NA
CASLTDSNQPQHF
TGCGCCAGCTTGACAGATAGCAATCAGCCCCAGCATTTT
>TRBD1|TRBV24-1|TRBJ2-3|NA
CATSEGTGGADTQYF
TGTGCCACCAGTGAGGGGACAGGGGGCGCAGATACGCAGTATTTT
>NA|TRBV18|TRBJ1-1|NA
CASSWTDNTEAFF
TGTGCCAGCTCTTGGACAGATAACACTGAAGCTTTCTTT
>NA|TRBV20-1|TRBJ2-1|few
CSARDFSSYGQFF
TGCAGTGCTAGAGATTTCAGCTCCTACGGGCAGTTCTTC
>NA|TRBV6-4|TRBJ2-3|many
CASSEEFADTQYF
TGTGCCAGCAGTGAGGAGTTTGCAGATACGCAGTATTTT
>TRBD1|TRBV6-6|TRBJ2-5|NA
CASSYGQGDYNEQYF
TGTGCCAGCAGTTACGGACAGGGGGACTACAATGAGCAGTACTTC
>TRBD1|TRBV5-4|TRBJ2-7|NA
CASSYGQLQGVNEQYF
TGTGCCAGCAGCTACGGACAACTACAGGGGGTTAACGAGCAGTACTTC
>NA|TRBV9|TRBJ2-5|NA
CASSVHQGLDPTGETQYF
TGTGCCAGCAGCGTACATCAAGGGCTAGACCCCACCGGTGAGACCCAGTACTTC
>TRBD1|TRBV12-3/TRBV12-4|TRBJ2-5|many
CASTPGTGGRETQYF
TGTGCCAGCACCCCCGGGACAGGGGGTCGAGAGACCCAGTACTTC
>TRBD2|TRBV28|TRBJ2-3|few
CASTTSGITDTQYF
TGTGCCAGCACGACTAGCGGGATCACAGATACGCAGTATTTT
>TRBD1|TRBV7-3|TRBJ2-1|NA
CASSLFGTVNEQFF
TGTGCCAGCAGCTTATTTGGGACAGTCAATGAGCAGTTCTTC
>NA|TRBV11-2|TRBJ2-7|NA
CASSFGGTDSSEQYF
TGTGCCAGCAGCTTCGGGGGGACAGACTCCAGCGAGCAGTACTTC
>NA|TRBV20-1|TRBJ1-2|NA
CSASEVGVQDYGYTF
TGCAGTGCTAGTGAAGTAGGGGTTCAGGACTATGGCTACACCTTC
>NA|TRBV7-2|TRBJ2-1|NA
CAGSWDNEQFF
TGTGCCGGCAGCTGGGACAATGAGCAGTTCTTC
>NA|TRBV6-5|TRBJ1-6|many
CASSLRGAGLHF
TGTGCCAGCAGTCTGCGAGGTGCGGGGCTCCACTTT
>NA|TRBV3-1|TRBJ2-1|NA
CASSQEAPGKGEQFF
TGTGCCAGCAGCCAAGAGGCCCCGGGGAAAGGAGAGCAGTTCTTC
>NA|TRBV5-5|TRBJ2-7|NA
CASSLWGVNEQYF
TGTGCCAGCAGCTTATGGGGGGTCAACGAGCAGTACTTC
>NA|TRBV29-1|TRBJ2-1|once
CSVSNMKLGGSYNEQFF
TGCAGCGTTTCTAATATGAAACTGGGGGGCTCCTACAATGAGCAGTTCTTC
>NA|TRBV7-2|TRBJ2-1|NA
CASSLAGQTETQFF
TGTGCCAGCAGCTTAGCCGGACAGACAGAGACCCAGTTCTTC
>TRBD2|TRBV6-2/TRBV6-3|TRBJ2-7|NA
CASRASGSDEYEQYF
TGTGCCAGCAGGGCGAGCGGGAGTGACGAATACGAGCAGTACTTC
>NA|TRBV2|TRBJ2-3|NA
CASRGLRGTDTQYF
TGTGCCAGCAGGGGACTCAGGGGCACAGATACGCAGTATTTT
>TRBD2|TRBV28|TRBJ2-7|NA
CASKLPAGASYEQYF
TGTGCCAGCAAGCTACCAGCGGGGGCTTCCTACGAGCAGTACTTC
>TRBD2|TRBV29-1|TRBJ2-3|many
CSVRGTSVGDTQYF
TGCAGCGTTAGGGGGACTAGCGTTGGAGATACGCAGTATTTT
>TRBD2|TRBV7-3|TRBJ2-1|once
CASSLGSLAGTMKQFF
TGTGCCAGCAGCTTAGGTAGCCTAGCGGGAACAATGAAGCAGTTCTTC
>NA|TRBV29-1|TRBJ1-2|NA
CSVEGGGYGYTF
TGCAGCGTTGAAGGGGGGGGCTATGGCTACACCTTC
>TRBD2|TRBV7-2|TRBJ2-3|NA
CASSLSEGGPADTQYF
TGTGCCAGCAGCTTATCGGAGGGAGGGCCCGCAGATACGCAGTATTTT
>NA|TRBV9|TRBJ2-5|NA
CASSGAPQETQYF
TGTGCCAGCAGCGGAGCGCCTCAAGAGACCCAGTACTTC
>NA|TRBV5-1|TRBJ1-5|few
CASSLVVPTPQHF
TGCGCCAGCAGCTTGGTAGTTCCAACGCCCCAGCATTTT
>TRBD2|TRBV7-3|TRBJ2-1|few
CASSPISHTSGSGNEQFF
TGTGCCAGCAGCCCGATATCCCATACTAGCGGGTCTGGCAATGAGCAGTTCTTC
>NA|TRBV29-1|TRBJ2-3|many
CSVELNTDTQYF
TGCAGCGTTGAGCTCAACACAGATACGCAGTATTTT
>NA|TRBV28|TRBJ1-5|NA
CASSKKPGLSARQPQHF
TGTGCCAGCAGCAAAAAACCGGGCCTCTCGGCGCGGCAGCCCCAGCATTTT
>NA|TRBV6-2/TRBV6-3|TRBJ2-1|NA
CASRPDWSSYNEQFF
TGTGCCAGCAGACCAGACTGGAGCTCCTACAATGAGCAGTTCTTC
>NA|TRBV29-1|TRBJ1-3|NA
CSAKAPTSGNTIYF
TGCAGCGCCAAAGCGCCGACCTCTGGAAACACCATATATTTT
>TRBD2|TRBV6-1|TRBJ2-3|NA
CASSDALGLAGVVDTQYF
TGTGCCAGCAGTGATGCTTTGGGACTAGCGGGAGTTGTAGATACGCAGTATTTT
>NA|TRBV7-3|TRBJ2-7|NA
CASSLNGQSSEQYF
TGTGCCAGCAGCTTAAATGGCCAAAGTAGCGAGCAGTACTTC
>NA|TRBV2|TRBJ2-3|once
CASSKDESDTQYF
TGTGCCAGCAGCAAGGATGAGTCAGATACGCAGTATTTT
>NA|TRBV12-3/TRBV12-4|TRBJ2-1|NA
CASSYGAGRGQETQFF
TGTGCCAGCAGTTACGGGGCCGGGCGTGGCCAAGAGACCCAGTTCTTC